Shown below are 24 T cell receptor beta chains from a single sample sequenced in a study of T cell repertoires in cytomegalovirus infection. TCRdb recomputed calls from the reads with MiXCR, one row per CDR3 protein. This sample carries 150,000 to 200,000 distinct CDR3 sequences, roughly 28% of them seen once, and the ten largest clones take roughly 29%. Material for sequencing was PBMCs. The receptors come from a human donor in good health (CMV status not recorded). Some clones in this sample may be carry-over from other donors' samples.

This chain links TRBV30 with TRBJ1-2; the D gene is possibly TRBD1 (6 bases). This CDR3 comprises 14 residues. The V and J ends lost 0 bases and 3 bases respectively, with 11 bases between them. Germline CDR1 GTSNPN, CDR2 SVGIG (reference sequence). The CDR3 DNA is TGTGCCTGGAGTGTTGGCCAGGGGCACTATGGCTACACCTTC. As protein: CAWSVGQGHYGYTF.

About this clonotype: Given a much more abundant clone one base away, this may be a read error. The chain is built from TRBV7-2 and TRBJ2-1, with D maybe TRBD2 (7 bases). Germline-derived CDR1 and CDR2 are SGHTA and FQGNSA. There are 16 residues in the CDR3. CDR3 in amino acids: CASSLALRGAGDERFF. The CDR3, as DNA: TGTGCCAGCAGCTTAGCGCTCCGGGGGGCCGGGGATGAGCGGTTCTTC.

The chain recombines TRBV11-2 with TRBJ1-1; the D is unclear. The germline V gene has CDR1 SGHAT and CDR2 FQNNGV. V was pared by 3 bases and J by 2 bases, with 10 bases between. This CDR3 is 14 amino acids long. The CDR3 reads CASSFQILNTEAFF. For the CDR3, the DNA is TGTGCCAGCAGCTTCCAGATACTCAACACTGAAGCTTTCTTT.

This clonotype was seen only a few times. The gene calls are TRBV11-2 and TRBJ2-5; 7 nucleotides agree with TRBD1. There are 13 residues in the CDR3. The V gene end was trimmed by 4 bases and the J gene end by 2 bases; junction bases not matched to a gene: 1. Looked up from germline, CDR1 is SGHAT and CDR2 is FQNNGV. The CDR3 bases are TGTGCCAGCAGCTGGGGACAGCAAGAGACCCAGTACTTC. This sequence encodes CASSWGQQETQYF.

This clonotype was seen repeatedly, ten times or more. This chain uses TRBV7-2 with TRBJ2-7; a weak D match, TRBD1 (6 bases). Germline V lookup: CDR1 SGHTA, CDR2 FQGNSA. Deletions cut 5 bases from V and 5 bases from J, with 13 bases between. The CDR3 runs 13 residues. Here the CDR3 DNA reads TGTGCCAGCAGCGCTATCAGGGGCGACGAGCAGTACTTC. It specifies CASSAIRGDEQYF. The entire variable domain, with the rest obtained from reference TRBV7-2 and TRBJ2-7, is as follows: GAGVSQSPSNKVTEKGKDVELRCDPISGHTALYWYRQSLGQGLEFLIYFQGNSAPDKSGLPSDRFSAERTGGSVSTLTIQRTQQEDSAVYLCASSAIRGDEQYFGPGTRLTVT.

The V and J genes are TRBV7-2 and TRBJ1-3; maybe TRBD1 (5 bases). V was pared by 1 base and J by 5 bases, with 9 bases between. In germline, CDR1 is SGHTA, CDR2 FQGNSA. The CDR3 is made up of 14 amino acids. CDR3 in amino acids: CASSLGAGRNTIYF. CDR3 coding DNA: TGTGCCAGCAGCTTAGGGGCAGGGAGAAACACCATATATTTT.

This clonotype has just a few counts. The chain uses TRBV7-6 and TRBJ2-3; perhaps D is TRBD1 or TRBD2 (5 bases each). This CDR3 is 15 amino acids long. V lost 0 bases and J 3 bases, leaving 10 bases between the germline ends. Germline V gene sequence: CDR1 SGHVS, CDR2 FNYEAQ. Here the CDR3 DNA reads TGTGCCAGCAGCTTAGCTTGGGGGAGAACAGATACGCAGTATTTT. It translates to CASSLAWGRTDTQYF.

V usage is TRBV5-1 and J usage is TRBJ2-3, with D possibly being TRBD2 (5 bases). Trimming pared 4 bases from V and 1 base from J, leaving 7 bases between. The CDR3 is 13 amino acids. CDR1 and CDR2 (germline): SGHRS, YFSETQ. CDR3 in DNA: TGCGCCAGCAGCGCGGAGGGCACAGATACGCAGTATTTT. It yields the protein CASSAEGTDTQYF. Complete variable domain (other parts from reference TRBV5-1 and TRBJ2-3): KAGVTQTPRYLIKTRGQQVTLSCSPISGHRSVSWYQQTPGQGLQFLFEYFSETQRNKGNFPGRFSGRQFSNSRSEMNVSTLELGDSALYLCASSAEGTDTQYFGPGTRLTVL.

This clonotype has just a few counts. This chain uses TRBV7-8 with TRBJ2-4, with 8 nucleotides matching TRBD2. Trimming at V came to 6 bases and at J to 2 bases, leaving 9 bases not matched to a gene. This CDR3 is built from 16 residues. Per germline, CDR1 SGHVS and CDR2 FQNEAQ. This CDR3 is CASSRGGDESKNIQYF. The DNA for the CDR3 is TGTGCCAGCAGTCGGGGGGGGGACGAATCCAAAAACATTCAGTACTTC. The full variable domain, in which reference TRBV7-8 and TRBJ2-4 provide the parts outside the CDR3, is GAGVSQSPRYKVAKRGQDVALRCDPISGHVSLFWYQQALGQGPEFLTYFQNEAQLDKSGLPSDRFFAERPEGSVSTLKIQRTQQEDSAVYLCASSRGGDESKNIQYFGAGTRLSVL.

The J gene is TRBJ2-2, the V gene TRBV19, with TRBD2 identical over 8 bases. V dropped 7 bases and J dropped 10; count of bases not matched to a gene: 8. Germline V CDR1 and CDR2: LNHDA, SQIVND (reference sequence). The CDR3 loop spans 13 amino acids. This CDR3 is CASTRGGAPELFF. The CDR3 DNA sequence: TGTGCCAGTACCCGGGGGGGGGCTCCGGAGCTGTTTTTT.

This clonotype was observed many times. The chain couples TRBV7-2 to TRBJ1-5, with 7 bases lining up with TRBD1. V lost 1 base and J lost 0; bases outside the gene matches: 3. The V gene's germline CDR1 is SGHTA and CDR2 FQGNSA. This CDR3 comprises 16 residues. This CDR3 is CASSLDGQVSNQPQHF. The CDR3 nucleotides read TGTGCCAGCAGCTTAGACGGACAGGTTAGCAATCAGCCCCAGCATTTT. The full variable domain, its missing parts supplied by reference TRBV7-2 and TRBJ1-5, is GAGVSQSPSNKVTEKGKDVELRCDPISGHTALYWYRQSLGQGLEFLIYFQGNSAPDKSGLPSDRFSAERTGGSVSTLTIQRTQQEDSAVYLCASSLDGQVSNQPQHFGDGTRLSIL.

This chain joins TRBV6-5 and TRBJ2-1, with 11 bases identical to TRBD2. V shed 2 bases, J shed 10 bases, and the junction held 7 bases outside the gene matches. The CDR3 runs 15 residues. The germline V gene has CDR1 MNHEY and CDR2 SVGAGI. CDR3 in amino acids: CASSYRLAGGGEQFF. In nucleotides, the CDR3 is TGTGCCAGCAGTTACCGGCTAGCGGGGGGCGGAGAGCAGTTCTTC.

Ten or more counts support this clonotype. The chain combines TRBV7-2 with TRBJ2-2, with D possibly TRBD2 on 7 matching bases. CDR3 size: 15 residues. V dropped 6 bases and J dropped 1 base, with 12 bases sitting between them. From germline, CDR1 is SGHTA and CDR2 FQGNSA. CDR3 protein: CASRLGGRNTGELFF. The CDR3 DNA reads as TGTGCCAGCAGATTGGGGGGGCGGAACACCGGGGAGCTGTTTTTT.

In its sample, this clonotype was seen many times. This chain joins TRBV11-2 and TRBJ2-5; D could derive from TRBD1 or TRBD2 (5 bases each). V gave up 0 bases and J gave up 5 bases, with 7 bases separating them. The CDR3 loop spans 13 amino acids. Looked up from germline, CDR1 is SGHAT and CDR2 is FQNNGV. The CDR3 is CASSLEGTETQYF. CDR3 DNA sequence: TGTGCCAGCAGCTTAGAGGGGACGGAGACCCAGTACTTC.

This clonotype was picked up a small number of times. CDR3: CASSLENQWEDTQYF. DNA for the CDR3: TGCGCCAGCAGCTTGGAGAACCAGTGGGAAGATACGCAGTATTTT. This rearrangement joins TRBV5-1 to TRBJ2-3; D is unresolved. This CDR3 spans 15 amino acids. V shed 0 bases and J shed 5 bases, with 13 bases lying between them. CDR1 is SGHRS and CDR2 is YFSETQ in the germline V gene.

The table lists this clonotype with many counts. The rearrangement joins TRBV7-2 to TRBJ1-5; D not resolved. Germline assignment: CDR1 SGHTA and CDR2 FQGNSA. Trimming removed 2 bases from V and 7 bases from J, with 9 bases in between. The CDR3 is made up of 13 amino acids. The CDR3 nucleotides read TGTGCCAGCAGCTTAACGTCCAGCCAGCCCCAGCATTTT. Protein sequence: CASSLTSSQPQHF.

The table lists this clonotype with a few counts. Here the CDR3 reads CASKGHLEGQPQHF. In DNA form, the CDR3 reads TGTGCCAGTAAGGGGCACCTTGAGGGTCAGCCCCAGCATTTT. The V and J genes are TRBV19 and TRBJ1-5; tentatively, D is TRBD1 (5 bases). V shed 7 bases and J shed 6 bases, with 16 bases lying between them. The CDR3 has 14 amino acids. Germline V gene data show CDR1 as LNHDA and CDR2 as SQIVND (reference sequence). The whole variable domain, remainder taken from reference TRBV19 and TRBJ1-5, is DGGITQSPKYLFRKEGQNVTLSCEQNLNHDAMYWYRQDPGQGLRLIYYSQIVNDFQKGDIAEGYSVSREKKESFPLTVTSAQKNPTAFYLCASKGHLEGQPQHFGDGTRLSIL.

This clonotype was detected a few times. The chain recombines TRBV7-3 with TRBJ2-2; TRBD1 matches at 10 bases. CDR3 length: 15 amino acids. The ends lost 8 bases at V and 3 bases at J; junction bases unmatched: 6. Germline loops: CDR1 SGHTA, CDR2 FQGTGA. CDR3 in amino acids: CASSDRGTHTGELFF. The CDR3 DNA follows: TGTGCCAGCTCGGACAGGGGGACGCACACCGGGGAGCTGTTTTTT.

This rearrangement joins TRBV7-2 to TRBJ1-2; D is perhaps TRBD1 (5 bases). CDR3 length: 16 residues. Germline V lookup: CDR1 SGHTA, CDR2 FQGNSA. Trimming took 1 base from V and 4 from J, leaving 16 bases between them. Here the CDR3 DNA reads TGTGCCAGCAGCTTAGAGTCCCCGGGGGAGGCCTATGGCTACACCTTC. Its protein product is CASSLESPGEAYGYTF. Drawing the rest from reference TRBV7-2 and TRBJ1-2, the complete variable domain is GAGVSQSPSNKVTEKGKDVELRCDPISGHTALYWYRQSLGQGLEFLIYFQGNSAPDKSGLPSDRFSAERTGGSVSTLTIQRTQQEDSAVYLCASSLESPGEAYGYTFGSGTRLTVV.

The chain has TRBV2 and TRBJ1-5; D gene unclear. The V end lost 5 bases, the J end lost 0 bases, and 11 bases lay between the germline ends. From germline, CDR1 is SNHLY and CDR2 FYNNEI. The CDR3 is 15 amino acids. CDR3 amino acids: CASSRERYSNQPQHF. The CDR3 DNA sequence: TGTGCCAGCAGTAGGGAACGATATAGCAATCAGCCCCAGCATTTT.

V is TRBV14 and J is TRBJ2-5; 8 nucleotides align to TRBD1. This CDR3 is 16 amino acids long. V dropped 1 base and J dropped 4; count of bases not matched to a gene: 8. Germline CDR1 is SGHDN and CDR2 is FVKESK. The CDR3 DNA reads TGTGCCAGCAGCCAAGGCTTCAGGGGGCGCGGAGAGACCCAGTACTTC. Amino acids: CASSQGFRGRGETQYF.

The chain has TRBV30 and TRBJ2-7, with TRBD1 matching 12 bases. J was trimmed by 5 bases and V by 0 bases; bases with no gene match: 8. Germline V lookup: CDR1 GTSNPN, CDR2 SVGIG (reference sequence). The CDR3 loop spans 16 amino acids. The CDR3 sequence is CAWSVPSGTGGNEQYF. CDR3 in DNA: TGTGCCTGGAGTGTTCCTTCCGGGACAGGGGGCAACGAGCAGTACTTC.

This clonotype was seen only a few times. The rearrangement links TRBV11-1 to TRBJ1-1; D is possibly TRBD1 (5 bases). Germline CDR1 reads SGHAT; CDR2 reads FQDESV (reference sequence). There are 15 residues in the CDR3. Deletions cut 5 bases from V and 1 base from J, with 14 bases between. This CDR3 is CASSPRDSQNTEAFF. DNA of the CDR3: TGTGCCAGCAGCCCCAGAGACAGCCAGAACACTGAAGCTTTCTTT.

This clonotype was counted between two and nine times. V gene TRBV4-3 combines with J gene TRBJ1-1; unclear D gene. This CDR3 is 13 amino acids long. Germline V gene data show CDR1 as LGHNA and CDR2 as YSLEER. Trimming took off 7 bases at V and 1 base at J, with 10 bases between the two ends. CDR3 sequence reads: CASNAQRNTEAFF. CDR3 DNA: TGCGCCAGCAACGCTCAGAGGAACACTGAAGCTTTCTTT.